These 21 T cell receptor beta chains came from one sample sequenced in a study of T-cell memory formation after mild COVID-19. Via MiXCR, TCRdb re-called the 5' RACE reads, giving one row per CDR3 protein. The sample has about 390,000 distinct CDR3 sequences; 15% to 20% are singletons. The sequencing sample was made of PBMCs or a T cell subset sorted from them (not recorded which). These receptors all come from a man aged 18-30 years who had mild COVID-19 (a few samples of this study predate the infection). Cell type and time point are not known.

This clonotype was detected only a few times. The CDR3 nucleotides are TGCGCCAGTAAGCCCTCAGGGGACATGAACACTGAAGCTTTCTTT. This gives the protein CASKPSGDMNTEAFF. The chain links TRBV5-1 to TRBJ1-1, with a weak D call TRBD1 (6 bases). Trimming removed 8 bases at V and 0 bases at J, with 17 bases between. Germline V lookup: CDR1 SGHRS, CDR2 YFSETQ. The CDR3 is made up of 15 amino acids.

The chain combines TRBV6-2 or TRBV6-3 with TRBJ2-3, with a tentative D call TRBD2 (5 bases). Germline CDR1 is MNHEY and CDR2 is SVGEGT. Trimming pared 9 bases from V and 2 bases from J, leaving 12 bases between. CDR3 length: 13 amino acids. The CDR3 sequence is CASNPGNTDTQYF. The CDR3 DNA follows: TGTGCCAGTAATCCGGGAAACACAGATACGCAGTATTTT.

V gene TRBV7-2 combines with J gene TRBJ1-6, with unresolved D. CDR3 length: 16 residues. Germline-derived CDR1 and CDR2 are SGHTA and FQGNSA. V lost 4 bases and J 7 bases, leaving 17 bases between the germline ends. CDR3 region: CASSSTGVGWNSPLHF. CDR3 DNA sequence: TGTGCCAGCAGCTCCACTGGGGTAGGATGGAATTCACCCCTCCACTTT.

This rearrangement joins TRBV6-5 to TRBJ1-3, with 7 nucleotides matching TRBD1. Looked up from germline, CDR1 is MNHEY and CDR2 is SVGAGI. CDR3 length equals 15 residues. Trimming cost V 6 bases and J 3 bases; bases outside gene matches: 8. The CDR3 region is CASSSQGVGGNTIYF. The CDR3 DNA reads TGTGCCAGCAGCTCGCAGGGGGTTGGTGGAAACACCATATATTTT.

V is TRBV7-2 and J is TRBJ1-2; 9 nucleotides match TRBD1. This CDR3 has 15 residues. Germline-derived CDR1 and CDR2 are SGHTA and FQGNSA. The junction had 12 bases not matched to a gene; V was cut back by 5 bases and J by 8 bases. This CDR3 is CASSVAGTGNRGYTF. Written as DNA, the CDR3 is TGTGCCAGCAGCGTCGCCGGGACAGGGAATCGGGGCTACACCTTC.

This clonotype was picked up a small number of times. The V and J genes are TRBV3-1 and TRBJ2-1; D uncertain. This CDR3 spans 13 amino acids. V lost 0 bases to trimming and J lost 10 bases, with 10 bases between them. Germline values: CDR1 LGHDT, CDR2 YNNKEL (reference sequence). CDR3 coding DNA: TGTGCCAGCAGCCAAGATCGGGTATTAGAGCAGTTCTTC. Protein: CASSQDRVLEQFF.

The V gene is TRBV5-1, the J gene TRBJ2-3; possibly TRBD1 for D (6 bases). Germline CDR1 reads SGHRS; CDR2 reads YFSETQ. This CDR3 is built from 15 residues. V lost 0 bases, J lost 2 bases, and 10 bases lay in between. In nucleotides, the CDR3 is TGCGCCAGCAGCTTGGGGACAGTCTTCACAGATACGCAGTATTTT. The encoded protein is CASSLGTVFTDTQYF.

Ten or more counts support this clonotype. The chain employs TRBV7-2 and TRBJ2-5; 8 bases are a match to TRBD2. The CDR3 extends over 14 amino acids. Germline V CDR1 and CDR2: SGHTA, FQGNSA. Trimming removed 6 bases from V and 9 bases from J; junction bases left unmatched: 12. In DNA, the CDR3 is TGTGCCAGCAGACGAGCGGGTGCAGCGGGGGCCCAGTACTTC. It specifies CASRRAGAAGAQYF.

This chain links TRBV5-1 with TRBJ2-2; no clear D gene. With 0 bases removed from V and 1 base from J, the gap between germline ends came to 13 bases. This CDR3 region has 17 residues. Germline V gene sequence: CDR1 SGHRS, CDR2 YFSETQ. The CDR3 region has the DNA TGCGCCAGCAGCTTGGCCTCACAGAAAAGGAACACCGGGGAGCTGTTTTTT. This gives the protein CASSLASQKRNTGELFF.

V and J are TRBV20-1 and TRBJ1-5; possibly TRBD1 for D (5 bases). This CDR3 has 14 residues. V lost 5 bases to trimming and J lost 7 bases, with 18 bases between them. CDR1 is DFQATT, CDR2 SNEGSKA, per germline (reference sequence). Here the CDR3 reads CSAPIGGFEQPQHF. The CDR3 DNA reads as TGCAGTGCTCCCATTGGGGGATTTGAACAGCCCCAGCATTTT.

This clonotype was counted only a few times. The rearrangement uses TRBV7-8 and TRBJ1-5; 9 bases fit TRBD1. The V segment lost 5 bases and the J segment 5 bases; nucleotides outside the gene matches: 10. The CDR3 consists of 16 residues. Germline V CDR1 and CDR2: SGHVS, FQNEAQ. CDR3 region: CASSQRDRVADQPQHF. The CDR3 region has the DNA TGTGCCAGCAGCCAGAGGGACAGGGTGGCGGATCAGCCCCAGCATTTT.

This clonotype was counted between two and nine times. The chain employs TRBV7-9 and TRBJ1-2, with D hard to call. CDR1 is SEHNR, CDR2 FQNEAQ, per germline (reference sequence). V was pared by 3 bases and J by 8 bases, with 7 bases between. The CDR3 loop spans 11 amino acids. The CDR3 region is CASSLGQGYTF. The CDR3 DNA follows: TGTGCCAGCAGCTTGGGCCAGGGCTACACCTTC.

This clonotype was observed at least ten times. V and J are TRBV7-9 and TRBJ2-1, with a tentative D call TRBD1 (5 bases). The CDR3 totals 16 residues. Trimming took 1 base from V and 5 from J, leaving 15 bases between them. The germline gives CDR1 SEHNR, CDR2 FQNEAQ (reference sequence). For the CDR3, the DNA is TGTGCCAGCAGCTTAGTAGTGACAGTGAATGACAATGAGCAGTTCTTC. It yields the protein CASSLVVTVNDNEQFF.

This clonotype has more than one count but fewer than ten. The CDR3 DNA is TGTGCCAGCAGCCTCCGGGCCCGGACCTACGAGCAGTACTTC. Its translation is CASSLRARTYEQYF. The chain links TRBV5-8 to TRBJ2-7; no clear D. Germline V gives CDR1 SGHTS, CDR2 YDEGEE. The CDR3 extends over 14 amino acids. The ends were cut back, 4 bases at V and 2 bases at J, with 13 bases in the middle.

The chain uses TRBV10-2 and TRBJ2-7; D perhaps matches TRBD2 (6 bases). V lost 6 bases to trimming and J lost 6 bases, with 15 bases between them. The CDR3 extends over 13 amino acids. CDR1 and CDR2 from the germline V gene are WSHSY and SAAADI. DNA of the CDR3: TGCGCCAGCAGGATAGGAGGCGGGGCCGAGCAGTACGTC. It translates to CASRIGGGAEQYV.

This chain joins TRBV5-1 and TRBJ2-4, with 8 bases aligning to TRBD2. This CDR3 region has 15 residues. The junction had 8 bases not matched to a gene; V was cut back by 1 base and J by 8 bases. Per the germline V gene, CDR1 is SGHRS and CDR2 is YFSETQ. Here the CDR3 DNA reads TGCGCCAGCAGCTTGTCAACTAGCGGCGCTGACATTCAGTACTTC. As protein: CASSLSTSGADIQYF.

The sample holds a few counts of this clonotype. This chain uses TRBV24-1 with TRBJ1-1; D is unresolved. Germline CDR1 KGHDR, CDR2 SFDVKD. The CDR3 runs 12 residues. The V end lost 1 base, the J end lost 6 bases, and 5 bases lay between the germline ends. The CDR3 DNA reads as TGTGCCACCAGTGATTTAAACGCTGAAGCTTTCTTT. Amino acid sequence: CATSDLNAEAFF.

This clonotype showed up just a few times. This rearrangement joins TRBV4-3 to TRBJ2-3, with 7 bases lining up with TRBD2. Unmatched junction bases numbered 10, after V lost 1 base and J lost 6 bases. Germline CDR1 LGHNA, CDR2 YSLEER. This CDR3 is built from 16 residues. The CDR3 region is CASSQVQGLRVDTQYF. In DNA form, the CDR3 reads TGCGCCAGCAGCCAAGTCCAGGGACTACGGGTTGATACGCAGTATTTT.

This clonotype has a count of ten or more. The chain uses TRBV7-2 and TRBJ2-3, with a possible D match to TRBD2 (5 bases). V was trimmed by 5 bases and J by 7 bases, leaving 16 bases between them. The germline V gene has CDR1 SGHTA and CDR2 FQGNSA. There are 14 residues in the CDR3. CDR3 sequence: CASSPTRAGNTQYF. CDR3 coding DNA: TGTGCCAGCAGCCCGACGAGGGCGGGCAATACGCAGTATTTT.

The CDR3 DNA reads TGTGCCAGCAGATCCGACACCCCGGGGACAGATACGCAGTATTTT. Its translation is CASRSDTPGTDTQYF. This chain links TRBV28 with TRBJ2-3; perhaps TRBD2 as D (5 bases). Looked up from germline, CDR1 is MDHEN and CDR2 is SYDVKM. CDR3 length: 15 residues. V lost 6 bases and J lost 3, with 16 bases in between. The complete variable domain, with remaining parts taken from reference TRBV28 and TRBJ2-3, reads DVKVTQSSRYLVKRTGEKVFLECVQDMDHENMFWYRQDPGLGLRLIYFSYDVKMKEKGDIPEGYSVSREKKERFSLILESASTNQTSMYLCASRSDTPGTDTQYFGPGTRLTVL.

This clonotype was detected only a few times. The chain links TRBV6-2 or TRBV6-3 to TRBJ2-4; D unresolved. Trimming stripped 4 bases from V and 1 base from J, with 11 bases between. The CDR3 length is 15 residues. CDR1 and CDR2 (germline): MNHEY, SVGEGT. The CDR3 loop is CASSFRLLAKNIQYF. Here the CDR3 DNA reads TGTGCCAGCAGTTTTCGGTTGTTGGCCAAAAACATTCAGTACTTC.